This T cell receptor beta chain originates from a study of T cells expressing NK-cell markers. Across the study: The study sequenced eight donors, seven HCMV-seropositive and one seronegative.

Study observations and caveats: Dominance of the CD3+CD56-NKG2C+ fraction by these clonotypes also held in a few donors. Whether expanded NKG2C-expressing T cell clones recognize HCMV is unknown.

There are 16 residues in the CDR3. The germline V gene has CDR1 DFQATT and CDR2 SNEGSKA (reference sequence). TCRdb processed the 5' RACE reads again and assigns one entry to each CDR3 protein, with no DNA. The sample table includes over 150,000 distinct CDR3 sequences. As to this clonotype: Its antigen is unknown.

This receptor was obtained from a man aged 18-75 years in good health. Sequencing was performed on blood T cells: a sorted CD56 or NKG2C T cell subset, CD4+ or CD8+ T cells, or bulk PBMC T cells (not recorded which). The chain has TRBV20-1 and TRBJ1-1; TCRdb's assignment of TRBD1 cannot be checked, as there is no DNA. CDR3 residues: CSARDTGERTNTEAFF.